One sample yielded the 19 T cell receptor beta chains listed below, sequenced in a study of T cells in narcolepsy (dated by TCRdb to the late 2010s). Library preparation used the immunoSEQ multiplex PCR assay. Sourced from immuneACCESS, this table was stored by TCRdb with only in-frame sequences that have V and J called. A share of the clones is absent; for the studies checked, an unresolved V gene accounts for under half, and the remainder has no known explanation. Within this sample are about 19,000 clones, with roughly four fifths of them counted one time only. The ten largest account for over 1.5% of the sample. The sample consisted of memory (CD45RA-) CD4+ T cells from blood. The cell subset or site label on this specimen signifies: memory T cells sorted ex vivo from peripheral blood. The origin of the receptors is a human donor in good health.

The CDR3 loop is CASRASATGTEAFF. Here the CDR3 DNA reads TGCGCCAGCAGAGCTAGCGCCACGGGGACTGAAGCTTTCTTT. This chain connects TRBV5-1 to TRBJ1-1; no reliable D call. Germline V gives CDR1 SGHRS, CDR2 YFSETQ. Trimming pared 5 bases from V and 5 bases from J, leaving 16 bases between. CDR3 length: 14 residues.

The V call is TRBV11-3, the J call TRBJ1-5; 10 bases are a match to TRBD1. Germline trimming cut 6 bases from V and 1 base from J; bases unmatched to any gene: 12. The CDR3 runs 18 residues. Germline values: CDR1 SGHNT, CDR2 YENEEA. DNA of the CDR3: TGTGCCAGCAGACTACCCGGGACAGGGGCGGGCAGCAATCAGCCCCAGCATTTT. Translating it yields CASRLPGTGAGSNQPQHF. Using reference TRBV11-3 and TRBJ1-5 for the parts outside the CDR3, the full variable domain is EAGVVQSPRYKIIEKKQPVAFWCNPISGHNTLYWYLQNLGQGPELLIRYENEEAVDDSQLPKDRFSAERLKGVDSTLKIQPAELGDSAVYLCASRLPGTGAGSNQPQHFGDGTRLSIL.

The V call is TRBV7-9, the J call TRBJ2-3; tentatively, D is TRBD1 (6 bases). The CDR3 spans 15 residues. The germline V gene has CDR1 SEHNR and CDR2 FQNEAQ (reference sequence). The V gene lost 2 bases and the J gene lost 0 bases, with 9 bases spanning the gap. CDR3 loop: CASSLQGTSTDTQYF. As DNA, the CDR3 is TGTGCCAGCAGCTTACAGGGGACCAGCACAGATACGCAGTATTTT.

The V gene is TRBV9, the J gene TRBJ2-5; D perhaps matches TRBD1 (6 bases). The CDR3 totals 15 residues. V dropped 2 bases and J dropped 0 bases, with 11 bases sitting between them. Germline values: CDR1 SGDLS, CDR2 YYNGEE. The CDR3, as DNA: TGTGCCAGCAGCGTGCAGGGGTCGTACCAAGAGACCCAGTACTTC. It codes for CASSVQGSYQETQYF.

The V call is TRBV30, the J call TRBJ1-6; D is possibly TRBD1 (5 bases). The germline V and J ends were trimmed by 0 bases and 6 bases, with 15 bases remaining between them. The CDR3 runs to 16 residues. CDR1 GTSNPN and CDR2 SVGIG come from the germline V gene (reference sequence). The DNA for the CDR3 is TGTGCCTGGAGTGTACGGGCGGGGCGGAGTAATTCACCCCTCCACTTT. Residues: CAWSVRAGRSNSPLHF.

This rearrangement joins TRBV2 to TRBJ2-2; 10 positions agree with TRBD2. Per the germline V gene, CDR1 is SNHLY and CDR2 is FYNNEI. Germline trimming cut 4 bases from V and 5 bases from J; bases unmatched to any gene: 7. The CDR3 is 16 amino acids. The CDR3, as DNA: TGTGCCAGCAGTGGTCCAGCGGGGGGGCGAACCGGGGAGCTGTTTTTT. Translating gives CASSGPAGGRTGELFF.

The chain uses TRBV28 and TRBJ1-5; D not resolved. The CDR3 covers 16 residues. CDR1 and CDR2 from the germline V gene are MDHEN and SYDVKM. V was shortened by 8 bases and J by 2 bases, with 19 bases between the two germline ends. The CDR3: CASHSLDLKGNQPQHF. CDR3 DNA sequence: TGTGCCAGCCATAGCTTAGACCTAAAGGGCAATCAGCCCCAGCATTTT.

Here the CDR3 DNA reads TGTGCCAGCCATGGACAGCCGAACACTGAAGCTTTCTTT. This translates into CASHGQPNTEAFF. V and J are TRBV2 and TRBJ1-1, with a possible D match to TRBD1 (6 bases). V was pared by 8 bases and J by 1 base, with 11 bases between. Looked up from germline, CDR1 is SNHLY and CDR2 is FYNNEI. This CDR3 contains 13 residues. Looking up the rest from reference TRBV2 and TRBJ1-1 gives the full variable domain: EPEVTQTPSHQVTQMGQEVILRCVPISNHLYFYWYRQILGQKVEFLVSFYNNEISEKSEIFDDQFSVERPDGSNFTLKIRSTKLEDSAMYFCASHGQPNTEAFFGQGTRLTVV.

This chain links TRBV6-5 with TRBJ1-2; TRBD1 agrees at 9 bases. Germline-derived CDR1 and CDR2 are MNHEY and SVGAGI. The CDR3 has 15 amino acids. V was pared by 6 bases and J by 7 bases, with 12 bases of the junction left unmatched. The CDR3 region is CASSYLDRGAGGYTF. The CDR3, as DNA: TGTGCCAGCAGCTACCTGGACAGGGGCGCTGGTGGCTACACCTTC.

The V call is TRBV9, the J call TRBJ2-5; D gene uncertain. The DNA end is a closer match to TRBJ2-7, so the J assignment may be wrong. CDR3 size: 13 residues. The germline CDR1 and CDR2 sequences are SGDLS and YYNGEE. The CDR3: CASKNKLGYEQYF. The CDR3 region has the DNA TGTGCCAGTAAAAATAAATTGGGTTACGAGCAGTACTTC.

This clone has only a few counts. The chain has TRBV2 and TRBJ1-5; a possible D gene is TRBD1 (5 bases). Germline CDR1 SNHLY, CDR2 FYNNEI. Trimming pared 5 bases from V and 4 bases from J, leaving 15 bases between. The length of the CDR3 is 15 residues. CDR3 region: CASSRQSLSNQPQHF. CDR3 DNA sequence: TGTGCCAGCAGTAGACAGAGCCTTAGTAATCAGCCCCAGCATTTT.

The chain links TRBV9 to TRBJ2-2; D is perhaps TRBD2 (6 bases). Trimming took 5 bases from V and 5 from J, leaving 16 bases between them. The length of the CDR3 is 15 residues. Per germline, CDR1 SGDLS and CDR2 YYNGEE. CDR3 nucleotide sequence: TGTGCCAGCAGGAGCGGTAGCCGGGAGACCGGGGAGCTGTTTTTT. Translation gives CASRSGSRETGELFF.

The J gene is TRBJ1-1, the V gene TRBV7-2, with D hard to call. Germline V CDR1 and CDR2: SGHTA, FQGNSA. The ends were cut back, 4 bases at V and 0 bases at J, with 12 bases in the middle. This CDR3 is 15 amino acids long. Written as DNA, the CDR3 is TGTGCCAGCAGCTCCCTTCTAAGTTTGAACACTGAAGCTTTCTTT. Protein product: CASSSLLSLNTEAFF.

The chain employs TRBV28 and TRBJ2-7; tentatively, D is TRBD2 (5 bases). The CDR3 has 14 amino acids. CDR1 is MDHEN and CDR2 is SYDVKM in the germline V gene. V lost 7 bases and J lost 6, with 19 bases in between. The CDR3: CASTIDLLAPEQYF. Here the CDR3 DNA reads TGTGCCAGCACCATCGACCTCCTAGCACCCGAGCAGTACTTC.

The gene calls are TRBV5-6 and TRBJ2-1, with unresolved D. The germline V and J ends were trimmed by 4 bases and 0 bases, with 8 bases remaining between them. The CDR3 extends over 14 amino acids. CDR1 and CDR2 from the germline V gene are SGHDT and YYEEEE. This chain's CDR3 is CASSIYSSYNEQFF. The CDR3 DNA reads as TGTGCCAGCAGCATCTACAGCTCCTACAATGAGCAGTTCTTC.

In this sample, this clone turned up a few times. V gene TRBV19 combines with J gene TRBJ2-2, with 7 bases aligning to TRBD1. Germline CDR1 LNHDA, CDR2 SQIVND (reference sequence). The CDR3 sequence is 15 residues long. The V segment lost 6 bases and the J segment 4 bases; nucleotides outside the gene matches: 8. CDR3 sequence (DNA): TGTGCCAGTAGGCCAGGACAGGCGATCACCGGGGAGCTGTTTTTT. Protein: CASRPGQAITGELFF.

The rearrangement uses TRBV7-2 and TRBJ2-7, with 12 nucleotides matching TRBD2. V lost 5 bases to trimming and J lost 3 bases; unmatched junction nucleotides: 5. CDR1 and CDR2 (germline): SGHTA, FQGNSA. The CDR3 length is 15 residues. CDR3 bases: TGTGCCAGCAGCCTCGGGACTAGCGGGTACTACGAGCAGTACTTC. Protein: CASSLGTSGYYEQYF.

The chain has TRBV6-5 and TRBJ1-1; 7 bases line up with TRBD1. The CDR3 extends over 14 amino acids. Germline CDR1 and CDR2: MNHEY and SVGAGI. Losses at the gene ends were 7 bases for V and 1 base for J; bases not matched to a gene: 6. The CDR3 loop reads CASNHRGPNTEAFF. Written as DNA, the CDR3 is TGTGCCAGCAACCACAGGGGCCCGAACACTGAAGCTTTCTTT.

The chain links TRBV6-6 to TRBJ1-2; D gene uncertain. The germline V and J ends were trimmed by 4 bases and 4 bases, with 7 bases remaining between them. In germline, CDR1 is MNHNY, CDR2 SVGAGI (reference sequence). CDR3 length: 12 residues. CDR3 bases: TGTGCCAGCAGTTCTGGGCCCTATGGCTACACCTTC. Translation: CASSSGPYGYTF.